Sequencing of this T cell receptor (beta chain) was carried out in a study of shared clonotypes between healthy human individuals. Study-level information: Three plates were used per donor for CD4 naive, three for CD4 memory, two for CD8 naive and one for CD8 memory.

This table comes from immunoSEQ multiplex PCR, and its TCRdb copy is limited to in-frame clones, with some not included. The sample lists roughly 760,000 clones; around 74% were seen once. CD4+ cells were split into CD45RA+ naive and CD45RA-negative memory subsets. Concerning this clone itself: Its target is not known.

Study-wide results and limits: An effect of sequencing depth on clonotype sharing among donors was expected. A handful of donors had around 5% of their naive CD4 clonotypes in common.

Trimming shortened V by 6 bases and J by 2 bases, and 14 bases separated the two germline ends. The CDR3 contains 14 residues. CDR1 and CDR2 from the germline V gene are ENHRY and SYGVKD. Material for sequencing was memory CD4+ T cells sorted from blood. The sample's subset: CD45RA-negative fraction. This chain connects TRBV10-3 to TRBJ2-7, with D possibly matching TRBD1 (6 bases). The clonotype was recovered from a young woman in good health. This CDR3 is CAIRNQGSPYEQYF. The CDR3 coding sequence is TGTGCCATCAGGAATCAGGGGTCCCCCTACGAGCAGTACTTC.